The entry that follows covers one T cell receptor beta chain sequence. Its antigen is not known. The data were obtained in a study of identical twins. Study-wide results and limits: It was possible that invariant MAIT and iNKT cells partly confounded the zero-insertion analyses. Cord blood beta clonotypes that were abundant carried fewer insertions, and memory repertoires showed no such trend.

Template switching added a universal primer binding site, and final cDNA carried unique molecular identifiers. TCRdb redid the calling of the 5' RACE reads with MiXCR, one entry per CDR3 protein. This table holds a few hundred thousand distinct CDR3 sequences, around 15% found once. CDR3 length equals 16 residues. CDR1 MDHEN and CDR2 SYDVKM come from the germline V gene. V was clipped by 5 bases and J by 1 base; unmatched bases: 7. All donors were healthy Caucasians. The sample also formed part of further work on yellow fever vaccine responses in identical twins.

The sequence derives from a woman aged 18-29 years in good health. Sequenced sample: CD4+ T cells sorted from blood. This chain connects TRBV28 to TRBJ1-5; 8 nucleotides agree with TRBD1. The CDR3 DNA sequence: TGTGCCAGCAGTGAAGTACAGGGGGGGAGCAATCAGCCCCAGCATTTT. This encodes CASSEVQGGSNQPQHF.